This TCR beta chain emerged from a study of monozygotic twins with inflammatory bowel disease. Notes on this clonotype: Its antigen is unknown.

Looked up from germline, CDR1 is SGHVS and CDR2 is FNYEAQ. The CDR3 is made up of 13 amino acids. Whole-study results and caveats: Similarity of repertoires did not differ between concordant and discordant twins, possibly from limited power. IBD patients exhibited fewer clonotypes shared with other individuals than healthy twins, particularly with disease activity.

Each donor had more than 2 ml of blood drawn. In preparing each TCR library, roughly 4,000 ng of total RNA was used. TCRdb re-called the 5' RACE reads and shows each CDR3 protein once, DNA omitted. This sample's table reports a few hundred thousand distinct CDR3 sequences. The rearrangement links TRBV7-6 to TRBJ1-1. The clonotype originates from a human donor with ulcerative colitis or Crohn's disease, or a healthy co-twin of an affected twin (not recorded which). Sequences were obtained from blood. CDR3 residues: CASSLASLTEAFF.